These T cell receptor beta chains were read from a single sample in a study of T-cell reconstitution after alpha-beta-depleted transplantation in children. TCRdb passed the PCR reads through MiXCR, listing each CDR3 protein once. The sample lists 230,000 or so distinct CDR3 sequences; about 8.8% were seen once. Specimen: PBMCs from the stem cell graft donor, collected from the stem cell graft. The receptors stem from a human donor who donated a stem cell graft to a child with SCID. Both conserved end residues are part of each CDR3. Fields, in order: clone size, D gene, CDR3 length, V gene, J gene, CDR3 protein, CDR3 DNA. The D gene is left open where the match is weak. Clone size appears in some rows only: once, few, many, or a class for an expanded clone.

many	.	17	TRBV19	TRBJ1-5	CASSTQGRGVSNQPQHF	TGTGCCAGTAGCACCCAGGGTCGAGGGGTGAGCAATCAGCCCCAGCATTTT
few	.	15	TRBV7-2	TRBJ2-7	CASSPRTQRGYEQYF	TGTGCCAGCAGCCCGCGGACCCAAAGGGGGTACGAGCAGTACTTC
many	TRBD2	16	TRBV24-1	TRBJ2-1	CATSDSGLAGDNEQFF	TGTGCCACCAGTGATTCCGGACTAGCGGGGGACAATGAGCAGTTCTTC
many	TRBD1	15	TRBV20-1	TRBJ1-2	CSARALGQGDYGYTF	TGCAGTGCTAGGGCCCTGGGACAGGGAGACTATGGCTACACCTTC
many	.	15	TRBV5-1	TRBJ1-4	CASSLETGFNEKLFF	TGCGCCAGCAGCTTGGAGACCGGTTTTAATGAAAAACTGTTTTTT
many	.	14	TRBV12-3/TRBV12-4	TRBJ2-3	CASRELGGTDTQYF	TGTGCCAGCAGGGAGCTAGGGGGCACAGATACGCAGTATTTT
many	.	16	TRBV21-1	TRBJ2-3	CASSKRTVASTDTQYF	TGTGCCAGCAGCAAACGGACAGTGGCTAGCACAGATACGCAGTATTTT
many	.	15	TRBV5-1	TRBJ2-1	CASTVEGAGNNEQFF	TGCGCCAGCACCGTCGAAGGGGCAGGGAACAATGAGCAGTTCTTC
many	TRBD1	14	TRBV5-1	TRBJ2-7	CASSFVEQGAWQYF	TGCGCCAGCAGCTTCGTTGAACAGGGGGCCTGGCAGTACTTC
many	.	16	TRBV9	TRBJ1-3	CASSALEGFPGNTIYF	TGTGCCAGCAGCGCGCTTGAGGGATTCCCTGGAAACACCATATATTTT
many	.	15	TRBV12-3/TRBV12-4	TRBJ2-2	CASSFKTGNTGELFF	TGTGCCAGCAGTTTCAAGACAGGGAACACCGGGGAGCTGTTTTTT
many	.	14	TRBV5-5	TRBJ1-5	CASKGGLVNQPQHF	TGTGCCAGCAAGGGGGGACTAGTTAATCAGCCCCAGCATTTT
many	TRBD2	17	TRBV20-1	TRBJ2-3	CSAILAGGTISTDTQYF	TGCAGTGCCATCCTAGCGGGCGGGACCATAAGCACAGATACGCAGTATTTT
many	.	15	TRBV6-5	TRBJ1-5	CASSYSIGGNQPQHF	TGTGCCAGCAGTTACTCGATAGGGGGGAATCAGCCCCAGCATTTT
few	TRBD2	16	TRBV20-1	TRBJ2-1	CSARDRRGGSYNEQFF	TGCAGTGCTAGAGATAGACGGGGGGGTTCTTACAATGAGCAGTTCTTC
many	.	14	TRBV12-3/TRBV12-4	TRBJ1-5	CASSRDTSNQPQHF	TGTGCCAGCAGTCGGGACACTAGCAATCAGCCCCAGCATTTT
many	.	13	TRBV20-1	TRBJ2-7	CSASDRRVYEQYF	TGCAGTGCATCTGACAGAAGGGTCTACGAGCAGTACTTC
many	.	15	TRBV2	TRBJ1-2	CASSDSAGAGYGYTF	TGTGCCAGCAGTGATTCTGCAGGGGCGGGGTATGGCTACACCTTC
few	.	15	TRBV20-1	TRBJ1-5	CSAREGRGGNQPQHF	TGCAGTGCTAGGGAAGGCCGGGGGGGCAATCAGCCCCAGCATTTT
many	TRBD1	17	TRBV18	TRBJ1-3	CASSPFPGTGTENTIYF	TGTGCCAGCTCACCGTTCCCCGGGACAGGGACAGAAAACACCATATATTTT
many	.	14	TRBV7-9	TRBJ1-4	CASPSDNHGEKLFF	TGTGCCAGCCCCTCGGACAACCACGGTGAAAAACTGTTTTTT
many	TRBD1	14	TRBV9	TRBJ2-7	CASSLRDSSYEQYF	TGTGCCAGCAGCCTCCGGGACAGCTCCTACGAGCAGTACTTC
many	TRBD2	15	TRBV5-1	TRBJ2-1	CASSLSSGSHNEQFF	TGCGCCAGCAGCTTGTCTAGCGGGAGCCACAATGAGCAGTTCTTC
many	TRBD2	14	TRBV5-1	TRBJ2-1	CASSLVGGDNEQFF	TGCGCCAGCAGCTTGGTGGGGGGGGACAATGAGCAGTTCTTC
.	.	12	TRBV20-1	TRBJ1-2	CRAETGIYGYTF	TGCAGGGCTGAAACAGGGATCTATGGCTACACCTTC
many	.	14	TRBV20-1	TRBJ2-1	CSAREDAEYNEQFF	TGCAGTGCTAGAGAGGACGCCGAATACAATGAGCAGTTCTTC
many	TRBD2	20	TRBV6-2/TRBV6-3	TRBJ2-5	CASSYSGWSGTSGVQETQYF	TGTGCCAGCAGTTACTCGGGGTGGTCAGGGACTAGTGGGGTTCAGGAGACCCAGTACTTC
once	TRBD2	18	TRBV3-1	TRBJ2-6	CAICLRGSGAPGANVLTF	TGTGCCATCTGTTTAAGGGGTAGCGGGGCCCCTGGGGCCAACGTCCTGACTTTC
few	.	14	TRBV6-2/TRBV6-3	TRBJ1-4	CASSYLGGIEKLFF	TGTGCCAGCAGTTACCTTGGAGGGATTGAAAAACTGTTTTTT
many	.	12	TRBV5-1	TRBJ2-3	CASSLSTDTQYF	TGCGCCAGCAGCTTAAGCACAGATACGCAGTATTTT
many	.	16	TRBV7-9	TRBJ1-2	CASSLAYPGVNYGYTF	TGTGCCAGCAGCTTAGCGTACCCAGGGGTCAACTATGGCTACACCTTC
many	.	16	TRBV20-1	TRBJ2-1	CSAREVVPQVYNEQFF	TGCAGTGCTAGAGAGGTGGTCCCACAGGTATACAATGAGCAGTTCTTC
many	.	11	TRBV7-6	TRBJ2-2	CAGGRTGELFF	TGTGCGGGGGGGCGCACCGGGGAGCTGTTTTTT
many	TRBD2	15	TRBV12-3/TRBV12-4	TRBJ2-3	CASSLGLAGGWGQYF	TGTGCCAGCAGCCTAGGGCTAGCGGGGGGTTGGGGGCAGTATTTT
many	TRBD2	13	TRBV20-1	TRBJ2-7	CSAGLAGSLEQYF	TGCAGTGCTGGACTAGCGGGCTCTTTAGAGCAGTACTTC
few	TRBD1	14	TRBV19	TRBJ1-1	CASTASPGQREAFF	TGTGCCAGTACCGCATCCCCGGGACAGAGGGAAGCTTTCTTT
many	TRBD1	12	TRBV20-1	TRBJ1-1	CSARRGHTEAFF	TGCAGTGCTAGGAGGGGGCACACTGAAGCTTTCTTT
many	TRBD2	14	TRBV5-1	TRBJ2-5	CASSLAGVQETQYF	TGCGCCAGCAGCTTAGCGGGGGTTCAAGAGACCCAGTACTTC
many	.	11	TRBV6-1	TRBJ2-1	CASSEWWEQFF	TGTGCCAGCAGTGAGTGGTGGGAGCAGTTCTTC
many	TRBD1	14	TRBV6-1	TRBJ2-7	CASKYRGLSYEQYF	TGTGCCAGCAAATACAGGGGGCTTTCCTACGAGCAGTACTTC
.	.	14	TRBV12-3/TRBV12-4	TRBJ1-1	CASSPRTRNTEAFF	TGTGCCAGCAGTCCCAGGACAAGGAATACTGAAGCTTTCTTT
many	TRBD1	16	TRBV5-5	TRBJ2-7	CASSPYPGQGSYEQYF	TGTGCCAGCAGCCCGTATCCGGGACAGGGGTCCTACGAGCAGTACTTC
many	TRBD1	15	TRBV5-6	TRBJ1-1	CASRGQGQGDTEAFF	TGTGCCAGCAGGGGACAGGGGCAGGGGGACACTGAAGCTTTCTTT
many	.	13	TRBV29-1	TRBJ1-1	CSVARGAATEAFF	TGCAGCGTTGCCCGAGGGGCCGCCACTGAAGCTTTCTTT
many	TRBD1	14	TRBV5-1	TRBJ2-7	CASSWDRASYEQYF	TGCGCCAGCAGCTGGGACAGGGCCTCCTACGAGCAGTACTTC
few	.	15	TRBV7-9	TRBJ1-6	CASSLGGGEDSPLHF	TGTGCCAGCAGCTTAGGGGGTGGGGAGGATTCACCCCTCCACTTT
many	TRBD1	14	TRBV5-4	TRBJ1-2	CASSSRQGDYGYTF	TGTGCCAGCAGCTCGAGACAGGGGGACTATGGCTACACCTTC
many	.	18	TRBV28	TRBJ2-1	CASPAGQGIPEGYNEQFF	TGTGCCAGCCCCGCTGGCCAAGGAATACCGGAGGGGTACAATGAGCAGTTCTTC
many	.	12	TRBV2	TRBJ1-5	CASDRGDQPQHF	TGTGCCAGCGACAGAGGGGATCAGCCCCAGCATTTT
many	.	15	TRBV7-9	TRBJ2-3	CASSLAGPSTDTQYF	TGTGCCAGCAGCTTGGCGGGCCCTAGCACAGATACGCAGTATTTT
many	TRBD2	16	TRBV27	TRBJ2-5	CASSLRATSDRETQYF	TGTGCCAGCAGTTTAAGGGCCACTAGCGATAGGGAGACCCAGTACTTC
many	.	16	TRBV6-5	TRBJ2-7	CASSYSPRTGSSEQYF	TGTGCCAGCAGTTACTCTCCGAGGACGGGCTCCAGCGAGCAGTACTTC
many	TRBD2	15	TRBV18	TRBJ2-7	CASSPQTSGEGEQYF	TGTGCCAGCTCACCACAGACTAGCGGGGAGGGAGAGCAGTACTTC
many	TRBD1	13	TRBV24-1	TRBJ1-2	CATSPGGSGGYTF	TGTGCCACCAGTCCAGGGGGCTCTGGTGGCTACACCTTC
many	TRBD1	15	TRBV12-3/TRBV12-4	TRBJ2-7	CASSFHRGQGYEQYF	TGTGCCAGCAGTTTTCACAGGGGCCAGGGGTACGAGCAGTACTTC
many	.	14	TRBV3-1	TRBJ1-2	CASSQDPGVGGYTF	TGTGCCAGCAGCCAAGATCCCGGGGTTGGTGGCTACACCTTC
many	TRBD1	13	TRBV19	TRBJ1-1	CASADRGNTEAFF	TGTGCCAGTGCGGACAGGGGGAACACTGAAGCTTTCTTT